The text below deals with one TCR beta chain. Its antigen is still unknown. It has no much larger one-base neighbor in the sample; base qualities were not kept. Patients with autoimmune disease history or receiving systemic immunosuppression were excluded from the trial. In every dose cohort, peripheral blood was drawn for TCR sequencing at baseline, cycle 4 day 1, and cycle 7 day 1. The samples were drawn from a first-in-human, open-label, multicenter phase I dose-escalation trial of ivuxolimab. The trial enrolled adults with locally advanced or metastatic head and neck squamous cell, hepatocellular, melanoma or renal cell carcinoma. Before TCR sequencing, CD4+ T cells and CD8+ T cells were sorted from peripheral blood as separate populations. The entry originates in a study of OX40 agonist ivuxolimab in advanced cancers. Context from the whole study: Ivuxolimab was an agonistic, fully human IgG2 monoclonal antibody directed against OX40 (CD134), a costimulatory receptor. Intravenous ivuxolimab was administered to patients every 2 weeks at six dose levels: 0.01, 0.1, 0.3, 1.5, 3 and 10 mg/kg. Of the approximately 53 patients in dose escalation, 19 had hepatocellular carcinoma, some 15 had melanoma, 9 had renal cell carcinoma and 9 had head and neck cancer. In the dose-escalation cohort, around four fifths of patients were male, and the mean age was roughly 60 years, with a range of 23 to 79. Prior anti-PD-1, anti-PD-L1 or anti-CTLA-4 therapy was permitted, and 40% of dose-escalation patients had received checkpoint inhibitors. Three dose-escalation patients achieved partial responses, one with hepatocellular carcinoma and two with cutaneous melanoma. Peripheral TCRbeta sequencing aimed to test whether ivuxolimab altered TCR sequence diversity and caused clonal T-cell expansion. The paper reports the monotherapy dose-escalation portion (N = 52 patients) of the phase I ivuxolimab trial.

The paper as a whole reports these results and caveats: In the 0.1-3.0 mg/kg groups, partial responders were among the patients with the lowest normalized peripheral clonal expansion, particularly in CD8+ T cells. Low levels of normalized T-cell clonal expansion were also shown by some nonresponding patients. At doses of 0.1 to 3.0 mg/kg, clonal expansion of both CD4+ and CD8+ blood T cells was observed from baseline to week 6. The antigen specificity of the peripheral T cells that underwent clonal expansion was not determined. After ivuxolimab, expanded clones were on average more numerous among CD8+ T cells than among CD4+ T cells.

Genomic DNA was isolated from the sorted cells so that the TCRbeta CDR3 region could be sequenced. TCRbeta CDR3 regions were sequenced using the immunoSEQ Assay. TCRdb took over this immuneACCESS table, retaining in-frame rearrangements with V and J assigned. Such tables are incomplete; in checked studies, under half of the missing clones stem from an unresolved V gene, and the remainder is unexplained. In this sample the table shows around 50,000 clones, over 60% of which occur a single time. The ten largest clones add up to roughly 2.7% of the sample. From the germline V gene (reference sequence), CDR1 is PRHDT and CDR2 is FYEKMQ. There are 18 amino acids in the CDR3, from cysteine to phenylalanine inclusive. The only DNA kept is the CDR3, 54 bases in frame from the first base. Clipping removes 3 bases from V and 5 bases from J, with 14 as the unmatched junction base count.

The sequenced sample was CD4+ or CD8+ T cells sorted from blood, obtained in a trial of the OX40 agonist ivuxolimab. Recombination connected TRBV13 to TRBJ2-5; 11 of the junction bases match TRBD2. The origin of this receptor is an adult with an advanced solid tumor such as melanoma, head and neck, liver or kidney cancer. In nucleotide form, the sequence is TGTGCCAGCAGCTTTACCGGGACTAGCGGATCCCGGCGGGAGACCCAGTACTTC. It codes for CASSFTGTSGSRRETQYF.